This TCR beta chain emerged from a study of blood T cells in healthy people across ages. Study-wide points: CMV status of donors was not determined, possibly confounding expanded clonotype changes. Age showed a roughly linear inverse relationship with TCR beta diversity per million T cells.

As regards this clonotype: Its specificity is unknown.

Peripheral blood, about 9.8 milliliters per donor, was collected. Each sample yielded at least 6 micrograms of PBMC total RNA. Germline V gives CDR1 SQVTM, CDR2 ANQGSEA. Trimming stripped 5 bases from V and 4 bases from J, with 8 bases between. The CDR3 loop spans 12 amino acids. The authors ran a second PCR of roughly 6 to 12 cycles using a sample-barcoded 5' primer and a J-beta primer mix. TCRdb ran MiXCR on the 5' RACE reads and lists one entry per CDR3 protein. The data show roughly 900,000 distinct CDR3 sequences, roughly 52% seen once. This receptor was obtained from a man aged 30 to 39 in good health. The sample consisted of blood. The chain is built from TRBV29-1 and TRBJ2-2; D call uncertain. The CDR3 region is CSVRQVTGELFF. The CDR3, as DNA: TGCAGCGTTCGACAAGTCACCGGGGAGCTGTTTTTT.